The clone carrying this T cell receptor (beta chain) occurred many times. Its target is unknown. This CDR3 has 13 amino acids. The germline CDR1 and CDR2 sequences are SQVTM and ANQGSEA. Trimming took 6 bases from V and 4 from J; bases not matched to a gene: 5. TCRdb analysed the 5' RACE reads with MiXCR anew, one entry per CDR3 protein. The sample includes under 400,000 distinct CDR3 sequences, about an eighth of them seen just once. The record originates from a study of T cells after yellow fever vaccination. Study overall: With SMART-Seq v4 Ultra Low Input, the fractions containing low cell numbers were prepared.

Study-level results: After the booster, roughly 96% of CD4 and about 90% of CD8 primary-response clones were re-detected.

V gene TRBV29-1 combines with J gene TRBJ2-3; 9 bases are a match to TRBD1. This clonotype was sampled from a man between 18 and 35 years old who received the YFV17D yellow fever vaccine. The specimen comprised CD4+ T cells sorted from PBMCs, sampled 15 days after the yellow fever booster vaccination. CDR3 bases: TGCAGCGTCTACAGGGGGCTGCCAGATACGCAGTATTTT. Translation gives CSVYRGLPDTQYF.